A single sample is the source of the 24 T cell receptor beta chains below, sequenced in a study of blood T cell repertoires in COVID-19. The table came from immunoSEQ multiplex PCR; TCRdb's copy has only in-frame clones and leaves some out. The repertoire holds tens of thousands of clones, with about 90% as singletons. The sample taken for sequencing was peripheral blood. Receptor source: a human donor in a cohort sampled during active COVID-19.

This chain links TRBV18 with TRBJ2-7, with 9 nucleotides matching TRBD1. After removal of 2 bases from V and 4 bases from J, the junction contained 3 bases not matched to a gene. Germline assignment: CDR1 KGHSH and CDR2 LQKENI. The CDR3 has 14 amino acids. CDR3 loop: CASSPKQGAYEQYF. CDR3 sequence (DNA): TGTGCCAGCTCACCAAAACAGGGGGCTTACGAGCAGTACTTC. The entire variable domain, with the rest obtained from reference TRBV18 and TRBJ2-7, is as follows: NAGVMQNPRHLVRRRGQEARLRCSPMKGHSHVYWYRQLPEEGLKFMVYLQKENIIDESGMPKERFSAEFPKEGPSILRIQQVVRGDSAAYFCASSPKQGAYEQYFGPGTRLTVT.

The chain combines TRBV28 with TRBJ1-1; TRBD1 matches 7 bases. Trimming cost V 2 bases and J 2 bases; bases outside gene matches: 5. The germline gives CDR1 MDHEN, CDR2 SYDVKM. This CDR3 region has 15 residues. The CDR3 DNA reads as TGTGCCAGCAGTTTACAGGGGGTCGCTAACACTGAAGCTTTCTTT. Encoded protein: CASSLQGVANTEAFF.

V gene TRBV7-9 combines with J gene TRBJ2-1; TRBD2 aligns across 9 bases. V was pared by 0 bases and J by 7 bases, with 7 bases of the junction left unmatched. This CDR3 comprises 16 residues. Per germline, CDR1 SEHNR and CDR2 FQNEAQ (reference sequence). The CDR3 DNA sequence: TGTGCCAGCAGCTTAGCTTCCCTAGCGGGATTAAATGAGCAGTTCTTC. Its translation: CASSLASLAGLNEQFF.

V gene TRBV7-9 combines with J gene TRBJ1-2, with 9 bases fitting TRBD1. Germline lookup yields CDR1 SEHNR and CDR2 FQNEAQ (reference sequence). The V gene end was trimmed by 5 bases and the J gene end by 5 bases; junction bases not matched to a gene: 3. This CDR3 is 13 amino acids long. The CDR3 DNA sequence: TGTGCCAGCAGCCCTGGGACAGGGTATGGCTACACCTTC. Its protein is CASSPGTGYGYTF.

The rearrangement joins TRBV9 to TRBJ1-1; TRBD1 matches at 8 bases. The V and J ends lost 2 bases and 5 bases, in that order; junction bases with no gene match: 5. Per the germline V gene, CDR1 is SGDLS and CDR2 is YYNGEE. The CDR3 runs 14 residues. The CDR3 loop is CASSVTQGVTEAFF. In DNA form, the CDR3 reads TGTGCCAGCAGCGTTACACAGGGGGTGACTGAAGCTTTCTTT.

This chain joins TRBV7-3 and TRBJ2-1, with D perhaps matching TRBD2 (6 bases). Per the germline V gene, CDR1 is SGHTA and CDR2 is FQGTGA. V lost 5 bases to trimming and J lost 2 bases, with 19 bases between them. The CDR3 covers 17 residues. This CDR3 is CASSITQTSATYNEQFF. The CDR3 nucleotides are TGTGCCAGCAGCATTACGCAGACTAGTGCAACCTACAATGAGCAGTTCTTC.

The rearrangement links TRBV6-1 to TRBJ1-3; 7 bases are a match to TRBD1. Trimming cost V 4 bases and J 0 bases; bases outside gene matches: 9. Germline CDR1 is MNHNS and CDR2 is SASEGT. The CDR3 has 17 amino acids. CDR3 region: CASSAGTVLNSGNTIYF. As DNA, the CDR3 is TGTGCCAGCAGTGCCGGGACAGTGCTGAACTCTGGAAACACCATATATTTT.

The chain combines TRBV19 with TRBJ2-7, with 13 positions matching TRBD2. The J segment lost 4 bases and the V segment lost 5 bases, leaving 5 bases of the junction unmatched. Per the germline V gene, CDR1 is LNHDA and CDR2 is SQIVND (reference sequence). There are 15 residues in the CDR3. This chain's CDR3 is CASSSGLAGVYEQYF. The CDR3 region has the DNA TGTGCCAGTAGTTCAGGACTAGCGGGAGTGTACGAGCAGTACTTC.

The chain couples TRBV4-2 to TRBJ1-2; maybe TRBD1 (5 bases). From germline, CDR1 is LGHNA and CDR2 YNFKEQ. Trimming removed 0 bases from V and 0 bases from J, with 17 bases in between. The CDR3 runs 18 residues. The CDR3 DNA is TGTGCCAGCAGCCAAGATCGCTTAACAGGTATACCTAACTATGGCTACACCTTC. Translated, it gives CASSQDRLTGIPNYGYTF.

V usage is TRBV14 and J usage is TRBJ1-1; D might be TRBD1 (6 bases). The ends were cut back, 4 bases at V and 0 bases at J, with 27 bases in the middle. The CDR3 is 20 residues long. Germline V lookup: CDR1 SGHDN, CDR2 FVKESK. CDR3 protein: CASSPGGAGASIVMNTEAFF. The CDR3 DNA sequence: TGTGCCAGCAGCCCTGGGGGCGCAGGGGCTTCTATTGTTATGAACACTGAAGCTTTCTTT.

This rearrangement joins TRBV27 to TRBJ2-1, with 7 bases that match TRBD1. Trimming took 5 bases from V and 8 from J; bases not matched to a gene: 12. There are 15 residues in the CDR3. Germline lookup yields CDR1 MNHEY and CDR2 SMNVEV (reference sequence). CDR3 region: CASSPQLGTVDEQFF. In DNA form, the CDR3 reads TGTGCCAGCAGTCCCCAACTTGGGACAGTTGATGAGCAGTTCTTC.

The genes are TRBV15 and TRBJ2-7; 7 bases line up with TRBD1. The J segment lost 4 bases and the V segment lost 0 bases, leaving 3 bases of the junction unmatched. The CDR3 is 14 amino acids. Germline V CDR1 and CDR2: LNHNV, YYDKDF (reference sequence). The CDR3 region has the DNA TGTGCCACCAGCAGAGACAGGGGGTCGTACGAGCAGTACTTC. The encoded protein is CATSRDRGSYEQYF.

The gene calls are TRBV6-2 or TRBV6-3 and TRBJ2-1, with D possibly TRBD1 on 6 matching bases. Germline CDR1 is MNHEY and CDR2 is SVGEGT. There are 13 residues in the CDR3. V was cut by 2 bases and J by 7 bases, with 9 bases left in between. The CDR3 DNA reads TGTGCCAGCAGTTACGGGGGCATTAATGAGCAGTTCTTC. This translates into CASSYGGINEQFF.

This sequence joins TRBV24-1 and TRBJ2-1; D is possibly TRBD1 (6 bases). V lost 7 bases, J lost 7 bases, and 22 bases lay in between. This CDR3 spans 16 amino acids. The germline CDR1 and CDR2 sequences are KGHDR and SFDVKD. The chain's CDR3 is CATSLGPGVTWNEQFF. The CDR3 region has the DNA TGTGCCACCAGCTTAGGCCCAGGGGTAACGTGGAATGAGCAGTTCTTC.

The chain combines TRBV14 with TRBJ2-1; the match to TRBD2 covers 11 bases. Trimming at V came to 3 bases and at J to 9 bases, leaving 13 bases not matched to a gene. The CDR3 contains 17 residues. In germline, CDR1 is SGHDN, CDR2 FVKESK. In nucleotides, the CDR3 is TGTGCCAGCAGCCAGTCCACAAGACTAGCGGGATGGCGTGAGCAGTTCTTC. This gives the protein CASSQSTRLAGWREQFF. Full variable domain (rest looked up from reference TRBV14 and TRBJ2-1): EAGVTQFPSHSVIEKGQTVTLRCDPISGHDNLYWYRRVMGKEIKFLLHFVKESKQDESGMPNNRFLAERTGGTYSTLKVQPAELEDSGVYFCASSQSTRLAGWREQFFGPGTRLTVL.

V usage is TRBV15 and J usage is TRBJ1-2; 9 bases map to TRBD1. Looked up from germline, CDR1 is LNHNV and CDR2 is YYDKDF (reference sequence). The V segment lost 0 bases and the J segment 4 bases; nucleotides outside the gene matches: 6. This CDR3 is built from 16 residues. The CDR3 DNA sequence: TGTGCCACCAGCAGAGACCCGGGACAGGGTAGCTATGGCTACACCTTC. Translating it yields CATSRDPGQGSYGYTF.

The rearrangement joins TRBV11-3 to TRBJ2-5; 7 positions agree with TRBD1. The CDR3 has 13 amino acids. Germline V gene data show CDR1 as SGHNT and CDR2 as YENEEA. Trimming at V came to 5 bases and at J to 5 bases, leaving 5 bases not matched to a gene. In DNA form, the CDR3 reads TGTGCCAGCAGCCAACAGGGGCTCGAGACCCAGTACTTC. It translates to CASSQQGLETQYF.

This chain uses TRBV27 with TRBJ2-7, with 9 bases fitting TRBD2. V lost 5 bases, J lost 3 bases, and 8 bases stayed unmatched. This CDR3 spans 15 amino acids. Germline V CDR1 and CDR2: MNHEY, SMNVEV (reference sequence). The CDR3 sequence: CASSTSGRHYYEQYF. CDR3 coding DNA: TGTGCCAGCAGTACCAGCGGGAGGCACTACTACGAGCAGTACTTC.

This rearrangement joins TRBV4-1 to TRBJ2-3, with 7 bases aligning to TRBD1. Germline assignment: CDR1 MGHRA and CDR2 YSYEKL. Trimming removed 3 bases from V and 2 bases from J; junction bases left unmatched: 8. The CDR3 consists of 16 residues. The DNA for the CDR3 is TGCGCCAGCAGCCAGGCCGGGACAGTTGACACAGATACGCAGTATTTT. Amino acid sequence: CASSQAGTVDTDTQYF.

The chain has TRBV11-2 and TRBJ1-2; TRBD1 is a possible D gene (6 bases). This CDR3 contains 16 residues. Trimming stripped 5 bases from V and 8 bases from J, with 24 bases between. Germline assignment: CDR1 SGHAT and CDR2 FQNNGV. CDR3 in DNA: TGTGCCAGCAGCACCCCTAAACAGGGAAGGTATAAAGGCTACACCTTC. Its translation: CASSTPKQGRYKGYTF.

The V gene is TRBV3-1 (or the pseudogene TRBV3-2), the J gene TRBJ2-3; no reliable D call. Trimming removed 6 bases at V and 2 bases at J, with 9 bases between. Per germline, CDR1 LGHDT and CDR2 YNNKEL (reference sequence). This CDR3 is 13 amino acids long. CDR3 amino acids: CASSPRPTDTQYF. The CDR3 DNA is TGTGCCAGCAGTCCCCGTCCCACAGATACGCAGTATTTT.

This clone has just one count. This sequence joins TRBV2 and TRBJ1-1; D remains ambiguous. Germline loops: CDR1 SNHLY, CDR2 FYNNEI. The V end was cut by 2 bases, the J end by 3 bases, with 10 bases between. The CDR3 has 14 amino acids. CDR3 region: CASSESGRDTEAFF. The CDR3 nucleotides are TGTGCCAGCAGTGAAAGCGGCCGGGACACTGAAGCTTTCTTT.

Of note for this clone: One junction end does not reproduce the germline sequence, and a read error may be involved. The chain uses TRBV15 and TRBJ2-7, with D unresolved. CDR3 length: 13 amino acids. CDR1 LNHNV and CDR2 YYDKDF come from the germline V gene (reference sequence). CDR3 amino acids: CATSRGPLDQHAF. The CDR3 nucleotides are TGTGCCACCAGCAGAGGCCCCCTAGACCAGCACGCCTTC.

The V and J genes are TRBV2 and TRBJ2-6; tentatively, D is TRBD2 (5 bases). The V gene's germline CDR1 is SNHLY and CDR2 FYNNEI. CDR3 length: 17 amino acids. Trimming cost V 10 bases and J 4 bases, with 23 bases left between them. The CDR3: CATIPLAALSGANVLTF. The CDR3 DNA sequence: TGTGCCACCATCCCGCTAGCAGCCCTCTCAGGGGCCAACGTCCTGACTTTC.